The sample holds many counts of the clone carrying this T cell receptor beta chain. This sample is part of a study of CD8 T cells in ankylosing spondylitis. TCRdb analysed the 5' RACE reads with MiXCR anew, one entry per CDR3 protein. The repertoire holds about 240,000 distinct CDR3 sequences, with roughly 8.6% as singletons. The CDR3 runs 15 residues. The germline CDR1 and CDR2 sequences are SGHNT and YYREEE (reference sequence). V shed 0 bases and J 9 bases; nucleotides not matched to a gene: 9. The TCR comes from a male donor with ankylosing spondylitis or in good health (not recorded which). Material for sequencing was blood, either unsorted or a sorted T cell fraction (not recorded which). The chain carries TRBV5-4 and TRBJ2-1; 7 bases align to TRBD1. CDR3 residues: CASSLEGALYVEQFF. CDR3 in DNA: TGTGCCAGCAGCTTGGAGGGGGCGTTGTATGTTGAGCAGTTCTTC.